This TCR beta chain was identified in a study of blood T cell repertoires in COVID-19. The protocol was immunoSEQ multiplex PCR, while the TCRdb copy is restricted to in-frame clones and leaves out a portion. Of some 460,000 clones listed, approximately 90% are singletons. CDR1 and CDR2 from the germline V gene are SEHNR and FQNEAQ (reference sequence). V shed 6 bases, J shed 2 bases, and the junction held 1 base outside the gene matches. There are 15 residues in the CDR3. This clone appeared once. This study enrolled people aged 18 to 89 from around 26 US geographic areas. Cohort 3 recovery required two negative PCRs, clearance, or symptom resolution.

Specimen: PBMCs or T cells enriched from blood (not recorded which). This clonotype was obtained from a woman under 30 who had recovered from COVID-19. V and J are TRBV7-9 and TRBJ2-2, with 12 bases that match TRBD1. CDR3 sequence (DNA): TGTGCCAGCAGGGGGACAGGGGGCAACACCGGGGAGCTGTTTTTT. Translation gives CASRGTGGNTGELFF.